The sequence of this T cell receptor beta chain was determined in a study of cytomegalovirus exposure and HLA in healthy donors. Looking at the study overall: Both the roughly 120 validation repertoires and the approximately 700 first-cohort repertoires used the same platform, as reported by a later analysis. General study results and limits: The majority of TCR sequences were rare, yet some public TCRs appeared in many donors. Altogether, about 160 TCR beta chains were recorded as cytomegalovirus-associated. Reports indicated that the classifier achieved high specificity and sensitivity in diagnosing cytomegalovirus status.

With V trimmed by 3 bases and J by 7 bases, 11 bases remained unmatched. Per the germline V gene, CDR1 is SGHVS and CDR2 is FNYEAQ. The CDR3 is 15 amino acids. Generated by immunoSEQ multiplex PCR, the TCRdb table keeps only in-frame clones and is missing some. The sample consists of tens of thousands of clones, around 97% of them appearing once. Turning to this clone: Its antigen is as yet unknown.

The sequence was collected from a woman under 30 in good health and CMV-seropositive. The sequencing sample was made of PBMCs. The chain uses TRBV7-6 and TRBJ2-7, with 8 positions matching TRBD2. The CDR3 spells CASSFVREALGEQYF. For the CDR3, the DNA is TGTGCCAGCAGCTTTGTGCGGGAGGCCCTCGGGGAGCAGTACTTC.